A single sample is the source of the 32 T cell receptor beta chains below, sequenced in a study of shared T cell receptors in the human thymus. The table came from immunoSEQ multiplex PCR; TCRdb's copy has only in-frame clones and leaves some out. Of about 380,000 clones listed, around 95% are singletons. Sequenced material: thymocytes. Receptor source: a human donor.

The V call is TRBV18, the J call TRBJ2-5, with D possibly being TRBD2 (6 bases). V was pared by 2 bases and J by 2 bases, with 9 bases between. Germline V gene lookup returns CDR1 KGHSH and CDR2 LQKENI. This CDR3 has 14 amino acids. CDR3 amino acids: CASSPSSGQETQYF. CDR3 DNA sequence: TGTGCCAGCTCACCATCAAGCGGGCAAGAGACCCAGTACTTC.

V is TRBV5-1 and J is TRBJ2-3; 9 nucleotides agree with TRBD2. V dropped 6 bases and J dropped 1; count of bases not matched to a gene: 3. The CDR3 is 14 residues long. CDR1 SGHRS and CDR2 YFSETQ come from the germline V gene. Here the CDR3 DNA reads TGCGCCAGCAAAGAGCGGGAGGGCACAGATACGCAGTATTTT. This codes for CASKEREGTDTQYF.

V is TRBV6-1 and J is TRBJ2-3, with D perhaps given as TRBD1 or TRBD2 (5 bases each). Germline CDR1 is MNHNS and CDR2 is SASEGT. This CDR3 comprises 14 residues. V dropped 11 bases and J dropped 0 bases, with 15 bases sitting between them. CDR3 DNA sequence: TGTGCCCTAAGGGGAGCGGAGAGCACAGATACGCAGTATTTT. Its protein product is CALRGAESTDTQYF.

The rearrangement links TRBV2 to TRBJ2-7, with 7 bases fitting TRBD2. The junction had 11 bases not matched to a gene; V was cut back by 5 bases and J by 4 bases. The CDR3 length is 15 residues. Per the germline V gene, CDR1 is SNHLY and CDR2 is FYNNEI. The CDR3 DNA reads as TGTGCCAGCAGTACCTCCCTAGCGGAGTTTTACGAGCAGTACTTC. It is translated as CASSTSLAEFYEQYF.

V usage is TRBV7-9 and J usage is TRBJ2-1; perhaps D is TRBD1 or TRBD2 (6 bases each). Per the germline V gene, CDR1 is SEHNR and CDR2 is FQNEAQ (reference sequence). The CDR3 is 11 amino acids. With 10 bases removed from V and 10 bases from J, the gap between germline ends came to 14 bases. CDR3 nucleotide sequence: TGTGCCACCGGGGGCCCAGGGGAGCAGTTCTTC. It codes for CATGGPGEQFF.

The chain uses TRBV7-2 and TRBJ2-1; 8 bases are a match to TRBD1. Unmatched junction bases numbered 12, after V lost 2 bases and J lost 9 bases. The CDR3 has 16 amino acids. Germline loops: CDR1 SGHTA, CDR2 FQGNSA. The CDR3 sequence is CASSLLTGEVECEQFF. The CDR3 region has the DNA TGTGCCAGCAGCTTATTGACAGGGGAGGTCGAGTGTGAGCAGTTCTTC.

The genes are TRBV28 and TRBJ2-1; the D gene is possibly TRBD1 (6 bases). CDR3 size: 16 residues. Deletions cut 6 bases from V and 6 bases from J, with 21 bases between. Germline loops: CDR1 MDHEN, CDR2 SYDVKM. Written as DNA, the CDR3 is TGTGCCAGCAGCAAAGTCGGGTCAGGGGTCAGCAATGAGCAGTTCTTC. This gives the protein CASSKVGSGVSNEQFF.

This chain links TRBV6-1 with TRBJ1-2, with 11 positions matching TRBD1. With 5 bases clipped from V and 6 bases from J, the junction kept 5 bases outside the gene matches. The CDR3 contains 14 residues. Germline CDR1 reads MNHNS; CDR2 reads SASEGT. CDR3 in DNA: TGTGCCAGCAGTTGGGGGACAGGGGGTGATGGCTACACCTTC. Amino acids: CASSWGTGGDGYTF.

This clone came up once. This CDR3 reads CASSSFGGRDLYEQYF. CDR3 sequence (DNA): TGTGCCAGCAGTTCGTTTGGCGGGAGGGATCTCTACGAGCAGTACTTC. V usage is TRBV28 and J usage is TRBJ2-7; 9 bases match TRBD2. CDR1 is MDHEN, CDR2 SYDVKM, per germline. The junction had 10 bases not matched to a gene; V was cut back by 4 bases and J by 3 bases. The CDR3 consists of 16 residues.

The V and J genes are TRBV7-6 and TRBJ2-5, with TRBD2 identical over 8 bases. The CDR3 extends over 17 amino acids. With V trimmed by 7 bases and J by 3 bases, 16 bases remained unmatched. The germline gives CDR1 SGHVS, CDR2 FNYEAQ. Written as DNA, the CDR3 is TGTGCCAGCACCCTAAAGGGCGGGAGGCCGGTAGAAGAGACCCAGTACTTC. Its protein product is CASTLKGGRPVEETQYF.

The rearrangement uses TRBV18 and TRBJ1-1; 8 bases match TRBD1. Trimming took 0 bases from V and 3 from J; bases not matched to a gene: 9. CDR1 KGHSH and CDR2 LQKENI come from the germline V gene. The CDR3 consists of 17 residues. The CDR3 is CASSPPGQGGIDTEAFF. The CDR3 DNA sequence: TGTGCCAGCTCACCACCTGGACAGGGTGGGATAGACACTGAAGCTTTCTTT.

The V and J genes are TRBV5-1 and TRBJ2-5; D may be TRBD1 (6 bases). TRBJ2-7 explains the end of the DNA better; the J call may be wrong. Germline lookup yields CDR1 SGHRS and CDR2 YFSETQ. The CDR3 totals 14 residues. The CDR3 loop reads CASSNEDSFYEQYF. The CDR3 nucleotides are TGCGCCAGCAGCAACGAGGACAGCTTCTACGAGCAGTACTTC.

The genes are TRBV27 and TRBJ1-2; no clear D. The V and J ends lost 3 bases and 5 bases respectively, with 13 bases between them. Germline CDR1 MNHEY, CDR2 SMNVEV (reference sequence). The CDR3 contains 14 residues. The CDR3 DNA reads TGTGCCAGCAGTTTCTTTGGGAGTCGATATGGCTACACCTTC. This gives the protein CASSFFGSRYGYTF.

This clone has just one count. The gene calls are TRBV18 and TRBJ2-2, with D perhaps matching TRBD2 (6 bases). Trimming stripped 8 bases from V and 3 bases from J, with 25 bases between. The CDR3 is 18 amino acids. CDR1 and CDR2 from the germline V gene are KGHSH and LQKENI. The CDR3 DNA is TGTGCCAGCACTACAAGGGAGGTGGGGACCCAACACACCGGGGAGCTGTTTTTT. It specifies CASTTREVGTQHTGELFF.

The chain uses TRBV19 and TRBJ1-1; D not certain. This CDR3 is built from 13 residues. Germline V lookup: CDR1 LNHDA, CDR2 SQIVND (reference sequence). V was cut by 5 bases and J by 1 base, with 8 bases left in between. The CDR3 DNA reads TGTGCCAGTAGTGGGTCGGAGAACACTGAAGCTTTCTTT. Translation gives CASSGSENTEAFF.

V and J are TRBV4-1 and TRBJ2-2; 7 nucleotides agree with TRBD2. The germline V gene encodes CDR1 MGHRA and CDR2 YSYEKL. V shed 3 bases, J shed 6 bases, and the junction held 13 bases outside the gene matches. This CDR3 has 17 amino acids. The CDR3 sequence: CASSHLLSGLPPGELFF. Here the CDR3 DNA reads TGCGCCAGCAGCCACCTATTATCGGGACTACCACCCGGGGAGCTGTTTTTT.

V and J are TRBV10-1 and TRBJ2-1, with TRBD2 identical over 9 bases. CDR3 length: 21 amino acids. The germline CDR1 and CDR2 sequences are WNHNN and SYGVQD (reference sequence). Trimming took 0 bases from V and 8 from J; bases not matched to a gene: 23. DNA of the CDR3: TGCGCCAGCAGTGAGTCCCGCAGGGATGGAAGCGGGGGGCGACCGGCCCATGAGCAGTTCTTC. It encodes CASSESRRDGSGGRPAHEQFF.

The chain couples TRBV4-3 to TRBJ2-2; no firm D call. This CDR3 spans 16 amino acids. V was trimmed by 5 bases and J by 1 base, leaving 14 bases between them. Germline CDR1 LGHNA, CDR2 YSLEER. The DNA for the CDR3 is TGCGCCAGCAGCTTCTCCCCGGGTCGGAACACCGGGGAGCTGTTTTTT. It is translated as CASSFSPGRNTGELFF.

The genes are TRBV5-1 and TRBJ2-7; 7 bases match TRBD1. The CDR3 spans 13 residues. CDR1 and CDR2 from the germline V gene are SGHRS and YFSETQ. Unmatched junction bases numbered 5, after V lost 3 bases and J lost 5 bases. In nucleotides, the CDR3 is TGCGCCAGCAGCTCGAACAGGGGCCACGAGCAGTACTTC. Translation gives CASSSNRGHEQYF.

The chain recombines TRBV28 with TRBJ2-1; no reliable D call. Germline V gives CDR1 MDHEN, CDR2 SYDVKM. Trimming took off 4 bases at V and 5 bases at J, with 21 bases between the two ends. This CDR3 is 17 amino acids long. DNA of the CDR3: TGTGCCAGCAGTTACCCCCCAACGGGTCCCCTGCACAATGAGCAGTTCTTC. Its protein product is CASSYPPTGPLHNEQFF.

This clone was recorded once. V gene TRBV29-1 combines with J gene TRBJ2-2; D is tentatively TRBD1 or TRBD2 (5 bases each). The CDR3 extends over 14 amino acids. Trimming cost V 4 bases and J 0 bases, with 9 bases left between them. CDR1 and CDR2 (germline): SQVTM, ANQGSEA. In DNA form, the CDR3 reads TGCAGCGTTGGGTCGGGGCCGAACACCGGGGAGCTGTTTTTT. Translation gives CSVGSGPNTGELFF.

V is TRBV6-5 and J is TRBJ1-1, with D maybe TRBD1 (5 bases). The CDR3 totals 15 residues. CDR1 and CDR2 (germline): MNHEY, SVGAGI. V gave up 5 bases and J gave up 5 bases, with 18 bases separating them. The CDR3 reads CASSPRGGVETEAFF. For the CDR3, the DNA is TGTGCCAGCAGTCCCCGGGGAGGGGTTGAGACTGAAGCTTTCTTT.

J is TRBJ1-4 and V is TRBV15; D not certain. CDR3 size: 10 residues. V was pared by 10 bases and J by 4 bases, with 4 bases between. Germline CDR1 LNHNV, CDR2 YYDKDF (reference sequence). The CDR3 sequence: CASGNEKLFF. The DNA of the CDR3 is TGTGCCAGTGGTAATGAAAAACTGTTTTTT.

V is TRBV28 and J is TRBJ1-3; D might be TRBD1 (5 bases). V lost 5 bases, J lost 1 base, and 30 bases lay in between. The germline V gene has CDR1 MDHEN and CDR2 SYDVKM. This CDR3 comprises 21 residues. The CDR3 nucleotides read TGTGCCAGCAGTCCCCACCCCCCGACAGTAAAACCATCTATATCTGGAAACACCATATATTTT. Amino acids: CASSPHPPTVKPSISGNTIYF.

The count of this clone is one. CDR3 sequence: CASSSQGTSPLGTQYF. CDR3 nucleotide sequence: TGTGCCAGCAGTTCCCAAGGGACTAGCCCCCTTGGGACCCAGTACTTC. V usage is TRBV27 and J usage is TRBJ2-5, with 9 bases identical to TRBD2. Germline loops: CDR1 MNHEY, CDR2 SMNVEV (reference sequence). V gave up 4 bases and J gave up 7 bases; unmatched junction bases: 13. This CDR3 spans 16 amino acids.

This chain connects TRBV5-4 to TRBJ1-3; D gene ambiguous. The CDR3 extends over 16 amino acids. Germline CDR1 SGHNT, CDR2 YYREEE (reference sequence). V dropped 4 bases and J dropped 3 bases, with 17 bases sitting between them. The CDR3 region is CASSTRKRVGGNTIYF. CDR3 sequence (DNA): TGTGCCAGCAGCACTAGGAAGAGGGTCGGTGGAAACACCATATATTTT.

The CDR3: CASREFCEQYF. DNA for the CDR3: TGTGCCAGTCGTGAGTTTTGCGAGCAGTACTTC. The V and J genes are TRBV28 and TRBJ2-7; D is unresolved. Between the trimmed V and J ends, which lost 9 bases and 6 bases, there was a span of 12 bases. CDR1 MDHEN and CDR2 SYDVKM come from the germline V gene. The CDR3 consists of 11 residues. The whole variable domain, remainder taken from reference TRBV28 and TRBJ2-7, is DVKVTQSSRYLVKRTGEKVFLECVQDMDHENMFWYRQDPGLGLRLIYFSYDVKMKEKGDIPEGYSVSREKKERFSLILESASTNQTSMYLCASREFCEQYFGPGTRLTVT.

The rearrangement joins TRBV19 to TRBJ2-1, with 10 bases matching TRBD2. J was trimmed by 1 base and V by 4 bases; bases with no gene match: 4. Germline lookup yields CDR1 LNHDA and CDR2 SQIVND (reference sequence). This CDR3 spans 16 amino acids. In DNA, the CDR3 is TGTGCCAGTAGTAGGACTAGCGGACCATCCTACAATGAGCAGTTCTTC. It codes for CASSRTSGPSYNEQFF.

The rearrangement uses TRBV7-9 and TRBJ2-7; either TRBD1 or TRBD2 may fit D (5 bases each). Germline values: CDR1 SEHNR, CDR2 FQNEAQ (reference sequence). CDR3 length equals 14 residues. V dropped 5 bases and J dropped 6 bases, with 17 bases sitting between them. CDR3 loop: CASSTRDGTLEQYF. The CDR3 DNA sequence: TGTGCCAGCAGCACCCGGGACGGGACGCTCGAGCAGTACTTC.

V is TRBV7-2 and J is TRBJ2-1; 7 bases map to TRBD1. CDR3 size: 15 residues. The trim removed 5 bases at V and 7 bases at J, leaving 11 bases unmatched. Per germline, CDR1 SGHTA and CDR2 FQGNSA. CDR3 region: CASSGLRGSRNEQFF. Here the CDR3 DNA reads TGTGCCAGCAGCGGCCTCAGGGGGTCCAGGAATGAGCAGTTCTTC.

The CDR3 reads CASSQDSLVRGTGANVLTF. CDR3 coding DNA: TGCGCCAGCAGCCAAGATAGTTTAGTGCGCGGGACTGGGGCCAACGTCCTGACTTTC. This chain joins TRBV4-3 and TRBJ2-6; TRBD2 is a possible D gene (6 bases). Per germline, CDR1 LGHNA and CDR2 YSLEER. The length of the CDR3 is 19 residues. Trimming shortened V by 0 bases and J by 2 bases, and 17 bases separated the two germline ends.

This clone has only one observation. This chain connects TRBV10-1 to TRBJ2-7, with 8 bases matching TRBD2. Germline V CDR1 and CDR2: WNHNN, SYGVQD (reference sequence). The CDR3 has 15 amino acids. The ends lost 3 bases at V and 0 bases at J; junction bases unmatched: 4. The CDR3 loop reads CASSDPTSVSYEQYF. CDR3 coding DNA: TGCGCCAGCAGTGACCCGACTAGCGTCTCCTACGAGCAGTACTTC.